This is a list of T cell receptor beta chains from one sample in a study of blood T cell repertoires in COVID-19. Using immunoSEQ multiplex PCR, the repertoire was profiled, and TCRdb retains in-frame clones only, with some absent. The sample holds fewer than 120,000 clones; around 80% are singletons and the top ten take more than 3.5%. Sequencing was done on a sample of peripheral blood. Receptors were obtained from a woman aged 80 or over with acute or convalescent COVID-19. CDR3s include the opening cysteine and the closing phenylalanine or tryptophan. A D gene is named only where the DNA matches it firmly. Clone size is stated in some rows and not others, as once, few, many or a class when expanded.

len,d_gene,v_gene,j_gene,abundance,CDR3nt,CDR3aa
13,NA,TRBV10-2,TRBJ1-1,NA,TGCGCCAGCGGAGGTACAGCGAACACTGAAGCTTTCTTT,CASGGTANTEAFF
13,NA,TRBV6-5,TRBJ1-2,few,TGTGCCAGCAGGTTTGGGGCAGGGGACCCGGGCACCTTC,CASRFGAGDPGTF
17,TRBD1,TRBV4-3,TRBJ1-2,NA,TGCGCCAGCAGCCAAAGCCAAATGGGACAGTCAAACTATGGCTACACCTTC,CASSQSQMGQSNYGYTF
15,NA,TRBV2,TRBJ2-5,NA,TGTGCCAGCAGTGAAGGCAGACAAACACAAGAGACCCAGTACTTC,CASSEGRQTQETQYF
13,NA,TRBV29-1,TRBJ2-5,NA,TGCAGCGGGACCGTGGGGGCGGGAGAGACCCAGTACTTC,CSGTVGAGETQYF
14,NA,TRBV5-1,TRBJ2-5,NA,TGCGCCAGCAGCTCAACAGGGGGGGAAGAGACCCAGTACTTC,CASSSTGGEETQYF
21,TRBD2,TRBV19,TRBJ2-1,NA,TGTGCCAGCCGTGGATGGGCCGGTCGGACTAGCGGGAGGACCCTTGGGAATGAGCAGTTCTTC,CASRGWAGRTSGRTLGNEQFF
11,NA,TRBV10-3,TRBJ1-2,NA,TGTGCCATTGGACAGAAAGGTGGCTACACCTTC,CAIGQKGGYTF
15,NA,TRBV3-1/TRBV3-2,TRBJ1-4,NA,TGTGCCAGCAGCCAAGACGGGAGGGCCCGAGAAAAACTGTTTTTT,CASSQDGRAREKLFF
14,TRBD1,TRBV6-6,TRBJ2-4,NA,TGTGCCAGCAGTCCGGGGACAGGGGGCTACATTCAGTACTTC,CASSPGTGGYIQYF
12,NA,TRBV12-3/TRBV12-4,TRBJ2-5,NA,TGTGCCTGCAGTCTCTCAGGGAAGACCCAGTACTTC,CACSLSGKTQYF
17,NA,TRBV5-4,TRBJ2-3,NA,TGTGCCAGCAGCGATCCTCGGAGGGGCGTCCTCACAGATACGCAGTATTTT,CASSDPRRGVLTDTQYF
12,NA,TRBV5-5,TRBJ2-7,NA,TGTGCCAGCAGCTTGTTTACCTACGAGCAGTACTTC,CASSLFTYEQYF
16,TRBD1,TRBV4-3,TRBJ1-3,few,TGCGCCAGCAGCCAAGCTCTGGGCGCAGGGGGGAACACCATATATTTT,CASSQALGAGGNTIYF
13,TRBD1,TRBV5-1,TRBJ2-7,NA,TGCGCCAGCAGACCGGGACAGATAAACGAGCAGTACTTC,CASRPGQINEQYF
12,TRBD1,TRBV29-1,TRBJ1-2,NA,TGCAGCGCGGACAGGGCTAACTATGGCTACACCTTC,CSADRANYGYTF
16,TRBD1,TRBV28,TRBJ1-6,NA,TGTGCCAGCAGTTTCGAGACAGGGGTAGGTAATTCACCCCTCCACTTT,CASSFETGVGNSPLHF
15,TRBD2,TRBV11-1,TRBJ2-1,NA,TGTGCCAGCAGCCTGGAACTAGCGGGATACAATGAGCAGTTCTTC,CASSLELAGYNEQFF
13,NA,TRBV19,TRBJ1-5,NA,TGTGCCAGTCGAGGGAGCCCGGATCAGCCCCAGCATTTT,CASRGSPDQPQHF
16,NA,TRBV19,TRBJ1-5,NA,TGTGCCAGTAGTTTATTTGTGACAGACAACAATCAGCCCCAGCATTTT,CASSLFVTDNNQPQHF
16,NA,TRBV5-5,TRBJ1-2,NA,TGTGCCAGCAGCCCGACAGGTAGTAGAGGGCTCTATGGCTACACCTTC,CASSPTGSRGLYGYTF
15,TRBD1,TRBV10-3,TRBJ2-4,NA,TGTGCCATCAGTGATGGACAGGGGTACGAAAACATTCAGTACTTC,CAISDGQGYENIQYF
12,TRBD2,TRBV6-6,TRBJ2-1,few,TGTGCCAGCAGTTCGGACGGCGGGGGAGGGTTCTTC,CASSSDGGGGFF
15,TRBD1,TRBV6-2/TRBV6-3,TRBJ2-7,NA,TGTGCCAGCAGTTACAGGGACAGTAGCTCCTACGAGCAGTACTTC,CASSYRDSSSYEQYF
15,NA,TRBV27,TRBJ1-4,NA,TGTGCCAGCACCCCTAGCCCTTCCCGAAATGAAAAACTGTTTTTT,CASTPSPSRNEKLFF
14,NA,TRBV10-1,TRBJ2-7,NA,TGCGCCAGCAGTGGGACAGCAAGCTTCTACGAGCAGTACTTC,CASSGTASFYEQYF
18,NA,TRBV19,TRBJ2-4,NA,TGTGCCAGTAGTATGGTGGAGGGGGCCGGATTGGCCAAAAACATTCAGTACTTC,CASSMVEGAGLAKNIQYF
13,NA,TRBV18,TRBJ1-1,NA,TGTGCCAGCTCACCACGGGGGGACACTGAAGCTTTCTTT,CASSPRGDTEAFF
14,NA,TRBV7-8,TRBJ1-4,NA,TGTGCCAGCAGCCTATCAGGGGCAGCCGAAAAACTGTTTTTT,CASSLSGAAEKLFF
13,NA,TRBV7-8,TRBJ1-2,NA,TGTGCCAGCAGCAACAGGAGAAACTATGGCTACACCTTC,CASSNRRNYGYTF
16,TRBD1,TRBV9,TRBJ1-2,few,TGTGCCAGCAGCGCCGATGGGGGACAGGGAAATGATGGCTACACCTTC,CASSADGGQGNDGYTF
15,NA,TRBV6-5,TRBJ1-4,NA,TGTGCCAGCAGTTTCATGGGGGCCCGTAATGAAAAACTGTTTTTT,CASSFMGARNEKLFF
15,TRBD1,TRBV28,TRBJ1-5,few,TGTGCCAGCAGTCGGACAGGGGGCTTCAATCAGCCCCAGCATTTT,CASSRTGGFNQPQHF